This T cell receptor (beta chain) was captured by sequencing in a study of T-cell reconstitution after alpha-beta-depleted transplantation in children. Study results and limitations: TCRbeta diversity was high at day 60 in some patients (a result of surviving recipient T cells and thymic progenitors). A year had passed since transplant, and T-cell counts and diversity by then came mostly from newly produced T cells. Where alpha-beta T cells came from about two months after transplant was reportedly several hundred expanded graft clones.

This clonotype has only a few counts. Its antigen is still unknown. It was with unique molecular identifiers that the TCRbeta library was prepared. TCRdb independently ran MiXCR on the PCR reads; one entry per CDR3 protein. The sample has fewer than 550,000 distinct CDR3 sequences, about an eighth seen once. Germline CDR1 and CDR2: KGHDR and SFDVKD. After removal of 0 bases from V and 9 bases from J, the junction contained 7 bases not matched to a gene. This CDR3 has 16 amino acids. This clonotype was obtained from a female patient younger than 10 who had a stem cell transplant for aplastic anemia, so the T cells may come from the graft donor. V is TRBV24-1 and J is TRBJ2-1, with TRBD2 matching over 10 bases. The sample consisted of PBMCs, mostly from graft donor cells, taken 180 days after TCRalphabeta/CD19-depleted stem cell transplant. This chain's CDR3 is CATSDLTSGIRAEQFF. The CDR3 DNA is TGTGCCACCAGTGATTTGACTAGCGGGATTCGGGCTGAGCAGTTCTTC.